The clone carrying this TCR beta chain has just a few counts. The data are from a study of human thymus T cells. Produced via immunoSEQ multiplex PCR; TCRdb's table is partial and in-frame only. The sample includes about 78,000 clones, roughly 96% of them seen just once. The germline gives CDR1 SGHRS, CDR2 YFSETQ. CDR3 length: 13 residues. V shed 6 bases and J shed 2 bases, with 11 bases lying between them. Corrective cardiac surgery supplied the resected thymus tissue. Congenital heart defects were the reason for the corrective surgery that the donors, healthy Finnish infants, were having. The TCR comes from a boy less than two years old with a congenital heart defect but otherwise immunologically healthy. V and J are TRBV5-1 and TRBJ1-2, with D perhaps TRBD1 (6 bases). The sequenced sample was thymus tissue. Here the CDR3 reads CASTEQGNYGYTF. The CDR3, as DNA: TGCGCCAGCACCGAACAGGGAAACTATGGCTACACCTTC.